One and the same sample provided the 13 T cell receptor beta chains below, sequenced in a study of PD-1 blockade in mismatch repair-deficient tumors. Time point in this sample: roughly ten-day in vitro stimulation with candidate neoantigen peptide 5. The antigens these receptors bind are not known. This table comes from immunoSEQ multiplex PCR, and its TCRdb copy is limited to in-frame clones, with some not included. Here the sample spans approximately 15,000 clones, roughly 80% being singletons. The specimen comprised cells cultured in vitro, sampled from a patient treated with pembrolizumab. The receptors come from an adult with mismatch repair-deficient cancer.

CDR3 protein: CASSLIGQGLDEQYF. The CDR3 DNA follows: TGTGCCAGCAGTTTAATCGGACAGGGATTAGACGAGCAGTACTTC. The chain employs TRBV28 and TRBJ2-7; TRBD1 matches 8 bases. Germline V gene lookup returns CDR1 MDHEN and CDR2 SYDVKM. This CDR3 spans 15 amino acids. After removal of 2 bases from V and 5 bases from J, the junction contained 8 bases not matched to a gene.

The J gene is TRBJ2-7, the V gene TRBV14; D gene unclear. The V and J ends lost 0 bases and 3 bases respectively, with 12 bases between them. Germline assignment: CDR1 SGHDN and CDR2 FVKESK. The CDR3 is 15 residues long. This CDR3 reads CASSQEGLGDYEQYF. CDR3 DNA sequence: TGTGCCAGCAGCCAAGAAGGCCTGGGCGACTACGAGCAGTACTTC.

The chain combines TRBV27 with TRBJ2-5; 7 positions agree with TRBD2. The germline V gene has CDR1 MNHEY and CDR2 SMNVEV (reference sequence). The CDR3 has 14 residues. Trimming took 5 bases from V and 1 from J; bases not matched to a gene: 4. The CDR3 reads CASSPWGGQETQYF. As DNA, the CDR3 is TGTGCCAGCAGTCCCTGGGGGGGCCAAGAGACCCAGTACTTC.

The chain uses TRBV6-5 and TRBJ1-4; D gene ambiguous. The CDR3 is 13 residues long. V lost 7 bases to trimming and J lost 6 bases, with 12 bases between them. Per germline, CDR1 MNHEY and CDR2 SVGAGI. The chain's CDR3 is CASKDFPDEKLFF. As DNA, the CDR3 is TGTGCCAGCAAAGATTTTCCGGATGAAAAACTGTTTTTT.

V gene TRBV7-8 combines with J gene TRBJ2-5; no definite D call. The CDR3 spans 13 residues. Per the germline V gene, CDR1 is SGHVS and CDR2 is FQNEAQ. V was pared by 7 bases and J by 5 bases, with 14 bases between. In DNA form, the CDR3 reads TGTGCCAGCACCACACGCTGGGCGGAGACCCAGTACTTC. It encodes CASTTRWAETQYF. The whole variable domain, remainder taken from reference TRBV7-8 and TRBJ2-5, is GAGVSQSPRYKVAKRGQDVALRCDPISGHVSLFWYQQALGQGPEFLTYFQNEAQLDKSGLPSDRFFAERPEGSVSTLKIQRTQQEDSAVYLCASTTRWAETQYFGPGTRLLVL.

The CDR3 DNA reads as TGTGCCAGCTCCGGGGACCTATCCTACGAGCAGTACTTC. Residues: CASSGDLSYEQYF. The chain recombines TRBV18 with TRBJ2-7, with D perhaps given as TRBD1 or TRBD2 (5 bases each). Per germline, CDR1 KGHSH and CDR2 LQKENI. The CDR3 is 13 amino acids. The ends were cut back, 6 bases at V and 1 base at J, with 10 bases in the middle.

The rearrangement joins TRBV6-5 to TRBJ2-7; D gene uncertain. The CDR3 is 13 residues long. Trimming left V 6 bases short and J 4 bases short, with 13 bases between. The V gene's germline CDR1 is MNHEY and CDR2 SVGAGI. CDR3 loop: CASRDLSVYEQYF. The CDR3 coding sequence is TGTGCCAGCAGGGATTTATCGGTTTACGAGCAGTACTTC.

This chain connects TRBV27 to TRBJ1-2; the D gene is possibly TRBD1 (5 bases). V lost 5 bases and J lost 7, with 20 bases in between. Germline values: CDR1 MNHEY, CDR2 SMNVEV (reference sequence). The CDR3 runs to 15 residues. Here the CDR3 DNA reads TGTGCCAGCAGTCCCTTGGGGGGTGAGGGTGTTGGCTACACCTTC. Translating gives CASSPLGGEGVGYTF.

The V and J genes are TRBV6-1 and TRBJ2-7; unclear D gene. Germline CDR1 MNHNS, CDR2 SASEGT. The germline V and J ends were trimmed by 10 bases and 3 bases, with 10 bases remaining between them. The CDR3 runs to 11 residues. In DNA form, the CDR3 reads TGTGCCACCGAGACTTTCTACGAGCAGTACTTC. Translation: CATETFYEQYF.

The chain has TRBV29-1 and TRBJ2-6; D is perhaps TRBD1 or TRBD2 (5 bases each). With 4 bases removed from V and 4 bases from J, the gap between germline ends came to 14 bases. CDR3 length: 15 residues. Per the germline V gene, CDR1 is SQVTM and CDR2 is ANQGSEA. DNA of the CDR3: TGCAGCGTTGGGGACCCGGGGATGGGGGCCAACGTCCTGACTTTC. Translation gives CSVGDPGMGANVLTF.

This chain uses TRBV7-8 with TRBJ1-1; no definite D call. CDR3 size: 14 residues. Germline V gene data show CDR1 as SGHVS and CDR2 as FQNEAQ. V was cut by 5 bases and J by 5 bases, with 15 bases left in between. CDR3 DNA: TGTGCCAGCAGCCTCAGACTGCCGAAGACTGAAGCTTTCTTT. Translated, it gives CASSLRLPKTEAFF.

This clone was detected once. The rearrangement joins TRBV29-1 to TRBJ1-2; 8 bases map to TRBD1. V was clipped by 7 bases and J by 7 bases; unmatched bases: 17. Germline V gene lookup returns CDR1 SQVTM and CDR2 ANQGSEA. The CDR3 is 15 amino acids. The CDR3 nucleotides are TGCAGCGCTGGGAGACAGGGGATTATAGGTGGTGGCTACACCTTC. Amino acids: CSAGRQGIIGGGYTF.

The chain combines TRBV5-1 with TRBJ1-1, with 10 bases identical to TRBD1. This CDR3 is built from 16 residues. Trimming cost V 5 bases and J 6 bases; bases outside gene matches: 13. The germline V gene has CDR1 SGHRS and CDR2 YFSETQ. CDR3 loop: CASRRGMTGGASEAFF. The CDR3 nucleotides are TGCGCCAGCAGAAGGGGGATGACAGGGGGCGCGTCTGAAGCTTTCTTT.